The rows below give T cell receptor beta chains drawn from one sample of a study of T cell changes during pregnancy in multiple sclerosis. The assay was immunoSEQ multiplex PCR, and TCRdb's table has in-frame clones only and misses some. Among about 50,000 clones listed, 94% were seen once. This specimen was CD8+ T cells from peripheral blood mononuclear cells, taken before pregnancy. The receptors come from a female donor with multiple sclerosis, enrolled in a pregnancy study. Each CDR3 is given with its conserved first and last residue. Fields, in order: V gene, J gene, CDR3 protein.

v_gene: TRBV29-1; j_gene: TRBJ2-2; CDR3aa: CSVVKGDTGELFF
v_gene: TRBV30; j_gene: TRBJ1-1; CDR3aa: CAWTPGQGNTEAFF
v_gene: TRBV10-3; j_gene: TRBJ2-3; CDR3aa: CAIREGTSGTRLDTQYF
v_gene: TRBV27; j_gene: TRBJ2-1; CDR3aa: CASSSTGGFEQFF
v_gene: TRBV4-1; j_gene: TRBJ2-5; CDR3aa: CASSLTSGRAETQYF
v_gene: TRBV4-2; j_gene: TRBJ2-1; CDR3aa: CASSRGLAEQFF
v_gene: TRBV4-3; j_gene: TRBJ1-2; CDR3aa: CASSQESDRRLYGYTF
v_gene: TRBV5-5; j_gene: TRBJ2-7; CDR3aa: CASSLEGPRVGQYF
v_gene: TRBV5-8; j_gene: TRBJ1-2; CDR3aa: CASSSNTGGHYYGYTF
v_gene: TRBV5-1; j_gene: TRBJ1-6; CDR3aa: CASSLVTVYNSPLHF
v_gene: TRBV11-3; j_gene: TRBJ2-3; CDR3aa: CASSPRTSGRSTDTQYF
v_gene: TRBV28; j_gene: TRBJ2-5; CDR3aa: CASSTRTSGPQETQYF
v_gene: TRBV20-1; j_gene: TRBJ2-1; CDR3aa: CSAMGGGSKFF
v_gene: TRBV19; j_gene: TRBJ2-7; CDR3aa: CASSIWEGEQYF
v_gene: TRBV29-1; j_gene: TRBJ2-2; CDR3aa: CSVRESTGELFF
v_gene: TRBV7-9; j_gene: TRBJ2-7; CDR3aa: CASSPRPGLAGSSYEQYF
v_gene: TRBV7-9; j_gene: TRBJ1-2; CDR3aa: CASSLGRGRDGYTF
v_gene: TRBV19; j_gene: TRBJ1-5; CDR3aa: CASSITDGAQPQHF
v_gene: TRBV19; j_gene: TRBJ2-7; CDR3aa: CASSNGIHYEQYF
v_gene: TRBV6-5; j_gene: TRBJ2-1; CDR3aa: CASSLQSYNEQFF
v_gene: TRBV28; j_gene: TRBJ1-1; CDR3aa: CASRGGTEAFF
v_gene: TRBV11-2; j_gene: TRBJ2-1; CDR3aa: CASSRIRDIAYNEQFF
v_gene: TRBV9; j_gene: TRBJ1-1; CDR3aa: CASSVKAGAGAEAFF
v_gene: TRBV27; j_gene: TRBJ2-1; CDR3aa: CASSPRGASEQFF
v_gene: TRBV4-1; j_gene: TRBJ2-1; CDR3aa: CASSHPPGLGHNEQFF
v_gene: TRBV27; j_gene: TRBJ2-7; CDR3aa: CASSRTSGRYEQYF
v_gene: TRBV12-5; j_gene: TRBJ2-2; CDR3aa: CASTLVGGLIGELFF
v_gene: TRBV29-1; j_gene: TRBJ2-7; CDR3aa: CSVEGDRRTEQYF
v_gene: TRBV4-1; j_gene: TRBJ2-2; CDR3aa: CASSQLRASGELFF
v_gene: TRBV5-1; j_gene: TRBJ1-1; CDR3aa: CASSLGAGIAEAFF
v_gene: TRBV4-1; j_gene: TRBJ2-1; CDR3aa: CASSQVSQLASSSYNEQFF
v_gene: TRBV10-1; j_gene: TRBJ2-7; CDR3aa: CASSEGRSVTGDEQYF
v_gene: TRBV19; j_gene: TRBJ2-3; CDR3aa: CASSDARARLDTQYF
v_gene: TRBV5-4; j_gene: TRBJ2-7; CDR3aa: CASSLRTSGSREQYF
v_gene: TRBV15; j_gene: TRBJ2-2; CDR3aa: CATRGEAYTGELFF
v_gene: TRBV5-5; j_gene: TRBJ2-5; CDR3aa: CASSTTGGQETQYF
v_gene: TRBV4-2; j_gene: TRBJ2-4; CDR3aa: CASSQDKAVSIQYF